The present T cell receptor beta chain was sequenced within a study of T cell responses to AZD1222 COVID-19 vaccine. Study outcomes and limitations: As reported, nearly half of all spike-specific TCRs target variant regions that are unmutated. At 160-218 and 743-854, vaccine-associated CD4 TCRs were dominant, and they spanned spike.

Combined were second doses at about 4 or about 12 weeks. Some clones are missing from TCRdb's copy, which holds only in-frame ones; the method was immunoSEQ multiplex PCR. The sample holds roughly 100,000 clones; approximately 84% are singletons and the top ten take approximately 15%. Trimming cost V 5 bases and J 0 bases, with 7 bases left between them. The CDR3 loop spans 13 amino acids. The V gene's germline CDR1 is MNHEY and CDR2 SVGAGI. In its sample, this clone was seen once. Its specificity is not known. This TCR was recovered from an adult who received the AZD1222 COVID-19 vaccine. Sequenced material: peripheral blood, taken 28 days after the second AZD1222 dose. The chain recombines TRBV6-5 with TRBJ1-1; D unclear. For the CDR3, the DNA is TGTGCCAGCAGTCCTGGTGTGAACACTGAAGCTTTCTTT. This encodes CASSPGVNTEAFF.